The TCR beta chain described here comes from a study of cytomegalovirus exposure and HLA in healthy donors. General study results and limits: As a later analysis revealed, most CMV-associated TCR beta chains appeared HLA-restricted. The likely origin of a cluster of highly shared sequence variants was a sequencing artifact. Among the CMV-associated chains, three were confirmed in vitro as specific for CMV antigens. There were some V segments, including TRBV6-2 and TRBV6-3, excluded as indistinguishable.

The primer mix had 60 Vbeta and 13 Jbeta primers. Clones were read by immunoSEQ multiplex PCR, and TCRdb kept only the in-frame ones, dropping some. This sample yields 140,000 or so clones, of which 75% to 90% are seen a single time; around 1.3% belongs to the top ten. In the case of this clone: Its cognate antigen is unknown.

J gave up 4 bases and V 5 bases, and 4 bases lay outside the gene matches. The germline gives CDR1 SGHAT, CDR2 FQNNGV. CDR3 length equals 15 residues. The rearrangement joins TRBV11-2 to TRBJ2-1, with 11 bases identical to TRBD2. Sample: PBMCs. The clonotype was recovered from a female donor in good health and CMV-seronegative. CDR3 DNA: TGTGCCAGCAGCCCGGGACTAGCGGCTTACAATGAGCAGTTCTTC. It is translated as CASSPGLAAYNEQFF. The variable domain in full, with the rest retrieved from reference TRBV11-2 and TRBJ2-1, is EAGVAQSPRYKIIEKRQSVAFWCNPISGHATLYWYQQILGQGPKLLIQFQNNGVVDDSQLPKDRFSAERLKGVDSTLKIQPAKLEDSAVYLCASSPGLAAYNEQFFGPGTRLTVL.